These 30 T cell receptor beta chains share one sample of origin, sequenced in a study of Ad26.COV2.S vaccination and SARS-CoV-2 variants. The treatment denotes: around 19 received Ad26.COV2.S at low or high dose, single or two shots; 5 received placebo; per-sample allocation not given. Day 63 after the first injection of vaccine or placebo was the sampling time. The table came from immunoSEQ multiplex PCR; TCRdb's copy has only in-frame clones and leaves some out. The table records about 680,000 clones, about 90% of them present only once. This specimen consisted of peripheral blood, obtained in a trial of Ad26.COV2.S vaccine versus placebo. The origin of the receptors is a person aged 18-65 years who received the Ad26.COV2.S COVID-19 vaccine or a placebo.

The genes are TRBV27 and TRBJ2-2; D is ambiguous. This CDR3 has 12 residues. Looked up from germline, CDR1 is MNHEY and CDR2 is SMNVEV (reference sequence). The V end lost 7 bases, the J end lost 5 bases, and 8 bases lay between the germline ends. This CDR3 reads CASIAETGELFF. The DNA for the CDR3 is TGTGCCAGCATAGCAGAGACCGGGGAGCTGTTTTTT.

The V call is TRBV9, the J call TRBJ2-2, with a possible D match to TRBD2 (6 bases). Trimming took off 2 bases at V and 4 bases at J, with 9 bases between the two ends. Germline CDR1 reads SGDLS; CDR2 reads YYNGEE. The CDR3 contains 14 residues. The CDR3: CASSVLGGTGELFF. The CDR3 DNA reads TGTGCCAGCAGCGTTCTGGGAGGCACCGGGGAGCTGTTTTTT.

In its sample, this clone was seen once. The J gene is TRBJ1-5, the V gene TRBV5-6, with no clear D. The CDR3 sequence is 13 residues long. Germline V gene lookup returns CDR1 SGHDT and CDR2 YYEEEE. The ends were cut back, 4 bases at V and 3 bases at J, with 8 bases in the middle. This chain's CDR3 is CASSIDNNQPQHF. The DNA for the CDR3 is TGTGCCAGCAGCATAGACAACAATCAGCCCCAGCATTTT.

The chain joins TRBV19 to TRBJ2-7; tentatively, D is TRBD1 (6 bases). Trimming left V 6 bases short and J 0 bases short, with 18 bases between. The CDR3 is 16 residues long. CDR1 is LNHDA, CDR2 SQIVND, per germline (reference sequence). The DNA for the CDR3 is TGTGCCAGTAGGCCTACAGGGCTCCGACCCTCCTACGAGCAGTACTTC. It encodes CASRPTGLRPSYEQYF.

The CDR3 protein is CASSVDTSSYNEQFF. The CDR3 nucleotides are TGTGCCAGCAGCGTCGACACGAGCTCCTACAATGAGCAGTTCTTC. This chain uses TRBV14 with TRBJ2-1, with D unresolved. The CDR3 is 15 amino acids. V was trimmed by 5 bases and J by 0 bases, leaving 11 bases between them. Germline V gene sequence: CDR1 SGHDN, CDR2 FVKESK.

The CDR3 sequence: CASSQDPHMGSEAFF. CDR3 bases: TGTGCCAGCAGCCAAGATCCACACATGGGCTCGGAAGCTTTCTTT. The chain joins TRBV4-2 to TRBJ1-1; D is unclear. The ends were cut back, 0 bases at V and 8 bases at J, with 16 bases in the middle. This CDR3 contains 15 residues. Per germline, CDR1 LGHNA and CDR2 YNFKEQ.

CDR3 DNA: TGTGCCAGCAGTCCACGCACTAGCGGGAGCACAGATACGCAGTATTTT. Its translation is CASSPRTSGSTDTQYF. The chain joins TRBV27 to TRBJ2-3; 9 bases fit TRBD2. J was trimmed by 0 bases and V by 5 bases; bases with no gene match: 6. Germline V CDR1 and CDR2: MNHEY, SMNVEV (reference sequence). This CDR3 has 16 residues.

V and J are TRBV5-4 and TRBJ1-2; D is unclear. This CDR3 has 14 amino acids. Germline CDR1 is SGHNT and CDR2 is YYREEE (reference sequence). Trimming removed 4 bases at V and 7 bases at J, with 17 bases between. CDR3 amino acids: CASSPPGRGSGYTF. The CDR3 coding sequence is TGTGCCAGCAGCCCCCCTGGACGTGGTAGTGGCTACACCTTC.

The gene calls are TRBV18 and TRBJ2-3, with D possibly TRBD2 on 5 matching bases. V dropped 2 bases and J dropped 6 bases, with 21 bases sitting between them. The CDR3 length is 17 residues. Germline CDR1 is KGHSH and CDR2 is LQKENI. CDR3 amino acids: CASSPYILRATGDTQYF. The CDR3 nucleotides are TGTGCCAGCTCACCATATATATTGAGGGCGACCGGGGATACGCAGTATTTT.

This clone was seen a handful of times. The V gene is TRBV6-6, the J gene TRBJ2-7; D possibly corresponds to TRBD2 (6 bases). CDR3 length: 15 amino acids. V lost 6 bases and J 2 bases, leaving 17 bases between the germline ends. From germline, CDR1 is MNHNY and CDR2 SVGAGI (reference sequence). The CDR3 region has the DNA TGTGCCAGCAGCTCGTGGGGAGGTACCGCCTACGAGCAGTACTTC. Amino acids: CASSSWGGTAYEQYF.

The CDR3: CASSVGLAGHDTEAFF. The CDR3 DNA is TGTGCCAGCAGCGTAGGCTTGGCAGGGCATGACACTGAAGCTTTCTTT. The chain recombines TRBV9 with TRBJ1-1, with D tentatively TRBD1 (5 bases). In germline, CDR1 is SGDLS, CDR2 YYNGEE. The CDR3 is made up of 16 amino acids. Trimming pared 0 bases from V and 3 bases from J, leaving 15 bases between.

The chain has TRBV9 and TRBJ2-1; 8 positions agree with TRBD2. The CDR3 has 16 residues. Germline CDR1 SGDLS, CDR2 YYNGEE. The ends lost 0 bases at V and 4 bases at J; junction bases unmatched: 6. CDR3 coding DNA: TGTGCCAGCAGCGTAGCTCCTGGCGGGGGGTACAATGAGCAGTTCTTC. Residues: CASSVAPGGGYNEQFF.

This CDR3 is CASSKRASPNTGELFF. In DNA form, the CDR3 reads TGTGCCAGCAGCAAGAGGGCTAGCCCGAACACCGGGGAGCTGTTTTTT. The chain is built from TRBV9 and TRBJ2-2; the D gene is possibly TRBD2 (5 bases). V shed 4 bases and J shed 0 bases, with 13 bases lying between them. The length of the CDR3 is 16 residues. The germline gives CDR1 SGDLS, CDR2 YYNGEE.

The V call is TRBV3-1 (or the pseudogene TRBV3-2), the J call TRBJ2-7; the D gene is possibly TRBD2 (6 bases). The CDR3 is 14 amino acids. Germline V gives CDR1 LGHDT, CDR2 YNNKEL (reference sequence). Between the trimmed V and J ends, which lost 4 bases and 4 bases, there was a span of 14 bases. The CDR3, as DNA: TGTGCCAGCAGCCCCGGGACTCTACCTTACGAGCAGTACTTC. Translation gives CASSPGTLPYEQYF.

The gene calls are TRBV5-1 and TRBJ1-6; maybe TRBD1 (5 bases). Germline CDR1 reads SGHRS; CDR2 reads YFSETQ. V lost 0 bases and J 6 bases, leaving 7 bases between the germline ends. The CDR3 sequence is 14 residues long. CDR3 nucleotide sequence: TGCGCCAGCAGCTTGGAACAGGCTAATTCACCCCTCCACTTT. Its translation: CASSLEQANSPLHF.

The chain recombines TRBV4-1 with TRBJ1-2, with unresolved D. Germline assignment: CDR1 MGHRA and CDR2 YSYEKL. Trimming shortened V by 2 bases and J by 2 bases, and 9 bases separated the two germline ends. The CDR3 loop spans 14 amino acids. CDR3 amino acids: CASSQHTANYGYTF. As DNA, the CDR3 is TGCGCCAGCAGCCAACACACGGCGAACTATGGCTACACCTTC.

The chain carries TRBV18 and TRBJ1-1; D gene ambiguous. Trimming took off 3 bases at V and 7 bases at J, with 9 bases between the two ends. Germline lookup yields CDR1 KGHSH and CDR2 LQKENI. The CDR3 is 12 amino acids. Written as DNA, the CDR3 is TGTGCCAGCTCACCGGGAGCGATTGAAGCTTTCTTT. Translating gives CASSPGAIEAFF.

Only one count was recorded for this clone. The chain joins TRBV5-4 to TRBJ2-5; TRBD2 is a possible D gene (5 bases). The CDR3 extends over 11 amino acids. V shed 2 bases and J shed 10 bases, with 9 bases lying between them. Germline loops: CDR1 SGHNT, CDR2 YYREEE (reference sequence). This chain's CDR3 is CASSFGDNQYF. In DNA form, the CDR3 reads TGTGCCAGCAGCTTCGGGGATAACCAGTACTTC. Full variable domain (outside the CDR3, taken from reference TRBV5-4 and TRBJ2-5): ETGVTQSPTHLIKTRGQQVTLRCSSQSGHNTVSWYQQALGQGPQFIFQYYREEENGRGNFPPRFSGLQFPNYSSELNVNALELDDSALYLCASSFGDNQYFGPGTRLLVL.

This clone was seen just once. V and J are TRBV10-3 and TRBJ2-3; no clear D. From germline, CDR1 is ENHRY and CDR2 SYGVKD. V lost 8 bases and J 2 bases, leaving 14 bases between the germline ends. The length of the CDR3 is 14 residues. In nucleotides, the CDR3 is TGTGCCATCGCAAGGGAAGGGAACACAGATACGCAGTATTTT. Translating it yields CAIAREGNTDTQYF.

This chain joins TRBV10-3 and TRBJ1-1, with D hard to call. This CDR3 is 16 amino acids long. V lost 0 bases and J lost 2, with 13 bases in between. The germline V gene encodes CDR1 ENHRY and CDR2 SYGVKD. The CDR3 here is CAISESALGPNTEAFF. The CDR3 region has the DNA TGTGCCATCAGTGAGTCGGCCCTTGGTCCCAACACTGAAGCTTTCTTT.

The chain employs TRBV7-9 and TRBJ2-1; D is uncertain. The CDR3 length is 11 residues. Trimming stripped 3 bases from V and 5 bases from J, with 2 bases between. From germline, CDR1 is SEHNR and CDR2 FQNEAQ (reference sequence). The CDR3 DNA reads TGTGCCAGCAGCTTCGACAATGAGCAGTTCTTC. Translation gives CASSFDNEQFF. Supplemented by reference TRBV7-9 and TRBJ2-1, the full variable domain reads DTGVSQNPRHKITKRGQNVTFRCDPISEHNRLYWYRQTLGQGPEFLTYFQNEAQLEKSRLLSDRFSAERPKGSFSTLEIQRTEQGDSAMYLCASSFDNEQFFGPGTRLTVL.

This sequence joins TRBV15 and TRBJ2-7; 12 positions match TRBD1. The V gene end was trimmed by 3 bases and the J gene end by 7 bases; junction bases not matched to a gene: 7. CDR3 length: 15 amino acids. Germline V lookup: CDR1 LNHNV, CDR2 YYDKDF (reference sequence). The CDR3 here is CATSSPGQGAREQYF. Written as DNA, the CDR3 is TGTGCCACCAGCAGTCCGGGACAGGGGGCGCGGGAGCAGTACTTC.

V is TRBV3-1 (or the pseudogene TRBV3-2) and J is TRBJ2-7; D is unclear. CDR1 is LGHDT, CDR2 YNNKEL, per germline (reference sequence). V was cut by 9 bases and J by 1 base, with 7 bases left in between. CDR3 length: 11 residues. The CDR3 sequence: CASGKSYEQYF. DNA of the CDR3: TGTGCCAGTGGGAAGTCCTACGAGCAGTACTTC.

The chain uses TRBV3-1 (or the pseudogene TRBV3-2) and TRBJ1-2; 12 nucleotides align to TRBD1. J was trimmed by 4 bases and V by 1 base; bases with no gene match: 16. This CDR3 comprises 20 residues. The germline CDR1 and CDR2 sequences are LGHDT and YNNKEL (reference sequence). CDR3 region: CASSQGFPGTGGAYSYGYTF. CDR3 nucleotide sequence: TGTGCCAGCAGCCAAGGTTTCCCCGGGACAGGGGGCGCATATTCCTATGGCTACACCTTC.

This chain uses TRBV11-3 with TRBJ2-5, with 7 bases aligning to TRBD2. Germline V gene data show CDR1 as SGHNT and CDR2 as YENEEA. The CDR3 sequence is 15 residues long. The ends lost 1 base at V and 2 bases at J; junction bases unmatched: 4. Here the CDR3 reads CASSLGTSKQETQYF. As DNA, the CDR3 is TGTGCCAGCAGCTTAGGGACTAGTAAGCAAGAGACCCAGTACTTC.

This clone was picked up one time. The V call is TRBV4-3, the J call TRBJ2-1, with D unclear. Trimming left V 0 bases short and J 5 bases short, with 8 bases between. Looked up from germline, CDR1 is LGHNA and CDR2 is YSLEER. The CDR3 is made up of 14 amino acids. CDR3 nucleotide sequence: TGCGCCAGCAGCCAAGATAGTGGGAACAATGAGCAGTTCTTC. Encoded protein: CASSQDSGNNEQFF.

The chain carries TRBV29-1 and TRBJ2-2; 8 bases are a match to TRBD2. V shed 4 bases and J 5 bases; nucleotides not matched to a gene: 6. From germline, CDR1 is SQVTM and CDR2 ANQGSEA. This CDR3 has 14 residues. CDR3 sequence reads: CSVGGASGTGELFF. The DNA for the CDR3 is TGCAGCGTTGGCGGGGCTAGCGGGACCGGGGAGCTGTTTTTT.

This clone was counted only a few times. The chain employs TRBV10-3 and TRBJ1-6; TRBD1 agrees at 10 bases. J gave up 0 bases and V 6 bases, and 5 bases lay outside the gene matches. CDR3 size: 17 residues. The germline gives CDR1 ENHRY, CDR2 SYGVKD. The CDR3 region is CAISPGQGSSYNSPLHF. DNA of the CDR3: TGTGCCATCAGCCCGGGACAGGGGAGCTCCTATAATTCACCCCTCCACTTT.

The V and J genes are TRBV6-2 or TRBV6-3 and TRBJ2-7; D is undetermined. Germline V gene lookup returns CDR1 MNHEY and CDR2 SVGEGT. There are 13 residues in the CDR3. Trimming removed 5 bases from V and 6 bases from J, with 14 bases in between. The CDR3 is CASSPSTPLEQYF. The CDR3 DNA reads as TGTGCCAGCAGTCCCTCGACTCCGCTCGAGCAGTACTTC.

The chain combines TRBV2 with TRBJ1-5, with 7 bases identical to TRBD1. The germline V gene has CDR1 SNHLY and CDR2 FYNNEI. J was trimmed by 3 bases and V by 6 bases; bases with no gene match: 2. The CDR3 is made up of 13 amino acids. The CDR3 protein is CASRDRANQPQHF. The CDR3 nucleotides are TGTGCCAGCAGAGACAGGGCCAATCAGCCCCAGCATTTT. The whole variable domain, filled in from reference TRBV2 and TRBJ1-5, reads EPEVTQTPSHQVTQMGQEVILRCVPISNHLYFYWYRQILGQKVEFLVSFYNNEISEKSEIFDDQFSVERPDGSNFTLKIRSTKLEDSAMYFCASRDRANQPQHFGDGTRLSIL.